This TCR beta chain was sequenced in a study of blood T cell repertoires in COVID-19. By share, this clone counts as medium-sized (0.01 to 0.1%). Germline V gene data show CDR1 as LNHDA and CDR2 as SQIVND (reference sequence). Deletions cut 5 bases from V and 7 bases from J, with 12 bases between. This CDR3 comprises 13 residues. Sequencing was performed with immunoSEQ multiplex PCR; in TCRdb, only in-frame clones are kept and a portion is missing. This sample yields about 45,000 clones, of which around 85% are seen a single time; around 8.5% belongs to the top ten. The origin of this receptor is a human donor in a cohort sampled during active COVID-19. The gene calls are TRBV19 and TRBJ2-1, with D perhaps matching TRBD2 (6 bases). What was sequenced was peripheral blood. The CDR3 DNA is TGTGCCAGTAGTTTCGGGACTCCTAATGAGCAGTTCTTC. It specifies CASSFGTPNEQFF. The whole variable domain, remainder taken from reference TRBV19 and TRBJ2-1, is DGGITQSPKYLFRKEGQNVTLSCEQNLNHDAMYWYRQDPGQGLRLIYYSQIVNDFQKGDIAEGYSVSREKKESFPLTVTSAQKNPTAFYLCASSFGTPNEQFFGPGTRLTVL.